This T cell receptor beta chain appears in the sequencing data of a study of T-cell memory formation after mild COVID-19. Study results and limitations: A second wave expanding day 15 to 37 was CD4+-biased; contracting clones were balanced.

5'RACE primed from the constant segment yielded TCR alpha and TCR beta cDNA libraries bearing sample barcodes and UMIs. TCRdb ran MiXCR on the 5' RACE reads and lists one entry per CDR3 protein. There are more than 10,000 distinct CDR3 sequences in the sample; 15% to 20% occur only once, and roughly three fifths lies in the top ten. The V segment lost 4 bases and the J segment 8 bases; nucleotides outside the gene matches: 10. This CDR3 comprises 14 residues. Germline V lookup: CDR1 SQVTM, CDR2 ANQGSEA. To note about this clonotype: Its antigen is not identified.

The sequence was obtained from a man younger than 35 who had mild COVID-19 (a few samples of this study predate the infection). Cell type and time point are not known. Sequenced input: PBMCs or a T cell subset sorted from them (not recorded which). J is TRBJ2-1 and V is TRBV29-1, with TRBD1 identical over 8 bases. DNA for the CDR3: TGCAGCGTTGCGGGCAGGGGGCTAGGCGATGAGCAGTTCTTC. This translates into CSVAGRGLGDEQFF.